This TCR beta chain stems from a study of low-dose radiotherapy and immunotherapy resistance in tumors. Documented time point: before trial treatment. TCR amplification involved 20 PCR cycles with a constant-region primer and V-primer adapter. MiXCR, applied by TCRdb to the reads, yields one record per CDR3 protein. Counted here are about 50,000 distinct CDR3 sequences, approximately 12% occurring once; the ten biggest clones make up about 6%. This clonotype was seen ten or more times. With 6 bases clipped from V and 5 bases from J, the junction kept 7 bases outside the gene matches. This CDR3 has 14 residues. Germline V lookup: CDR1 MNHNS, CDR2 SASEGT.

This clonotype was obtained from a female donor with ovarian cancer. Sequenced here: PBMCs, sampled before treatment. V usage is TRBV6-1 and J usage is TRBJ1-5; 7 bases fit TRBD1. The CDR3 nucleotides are TGTGCCAGCAGCCGGGACAGATCCTATCAGCCCCAGCATTTT. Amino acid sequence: CASSRDRSYQPQHF.